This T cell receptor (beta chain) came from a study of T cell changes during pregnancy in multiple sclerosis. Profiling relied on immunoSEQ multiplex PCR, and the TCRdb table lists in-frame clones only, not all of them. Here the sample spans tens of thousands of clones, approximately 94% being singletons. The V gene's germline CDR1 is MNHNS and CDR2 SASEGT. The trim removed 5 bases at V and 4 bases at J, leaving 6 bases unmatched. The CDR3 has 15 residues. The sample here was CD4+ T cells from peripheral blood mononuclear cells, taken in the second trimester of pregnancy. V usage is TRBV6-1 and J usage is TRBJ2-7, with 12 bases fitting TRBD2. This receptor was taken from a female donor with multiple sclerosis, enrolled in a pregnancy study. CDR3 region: CASSKLAGGSYEQYF. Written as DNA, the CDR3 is TGTGCCAGCAGTAAACTAGCGGGAGGTTCTTACGAGCAGTACTTC.